A single TCR beta chain is shown here with its context. What it binds is unknown. This is likely a read error, given that the CDR3 carries no conserved phenylalanine or tryptophan at its end. The method was immunoSEQ multiplex PCR; TCRdb's version includes in-frame clones alone and lacks a portion of them. The sample contains some 5,000 clones, over 70% of which appear only once. Sampled 1 year posttransplant, controls received myeloablative marrow transplants, methotrexate and a calcineurin inhibitor. This CDR3 has 15 amino acids. The V and J ends lost 0 bases and 3 bases respectively, with 12 bases between them. Per the germline V gene, CDR1 is SGHRS and CDR2 is YFSETQ. The entry originates in a study of T cells after posttransplantation cyclophosphamide. General observations from the study: Tissue-infiltrating T cells from skin or gut overlapped little with blood T cells.

Source: PBMCs, taken after an allogeneic stem cell transplant with a calcineurin inhibitor and methotrexate. The chain carries TRBV5-1 and TRBJ1-2; weak D call: TRBD1 (5 bases). The receptor was derived from a male patient aged 35 to 55 who received an allogeneic stem cell transplant from an unrelated donor, was CMV-positive, and had chronic GVHD only. The graft donor may have given rise to some T cells. CDR3 coding DNA: TGCGCCAGCAGCTTGGCGGGGGGAGGCGACTATGGCTACACCCTC. It is translated as CASSLAGGGDYGYTL.